Listed below are T cell receptor beta chains from one sample, sequenced in a study of shared clonotypes between healthy human individuals. Sequencing was performed with immunoSEQ multiplex PCR; in TCRdb, only in-frame clones are kept and a portion is missing. The sample gives about 820,000 clones, about 91% of which show up once; less than 25% is in the top ten. The sequencing input was naive CD8+ T cells sorted from blood. These receptors were collected from a man under 40 in good health. The CDR3 runs from the conserved cysteine through the conserved F or W. A D gene is named only where the DNA matches it firmly. Clone size, where shown, is once, few, many, or a class for clones that have expanded.

>once|TRBJ2-7|NA|TRBV7-9
CASSPPRTANYEQYF
TGTGCCAGCAGCCCCCCCCGGACGGCGAACTACGAGCAGTACTTC
>NA|TRBJ1-1|NA|TRBV5-1
CASSLAQTTEAFF
TGCGCCAGCAGCTTGGCCCAAACCACTGAAGCTTTCTTT
>NA|TRBJ2-1|NA|TRBV27
CASSLGTYNEQFF
TGTGCCAGCAGTTTAGGGACTTACAATGAGCAGTTCTTC
>NA|TRBJ2-3|TRBD2|TRBV6-5
CASSYGTSYSTDTQYF
TGTGCCAGCAGTTACGGGACTAGCTATAGCACAGATACGCAGTATTTT
>once|TRBJ2-3|NA|TRBV19
CASARGFSQVDSTDTQYF
TGTGCCAGTGCGAGGGGTTTTTCACAGGTGGATTCCACAGATACGCAGTATTTT
>NA|TRBJ2-1|TRBD2|TRBV28
CASSPLAGGGVNEQFF
TGTGCCAGCAGTCCCCTAGCGGGAGGAGGGGTGAATGAGCAGTTCTTC
>NA|TRBJ1-5|NA|TRBV27
CASSSGRGVQPQHF
TGTGCCAGCAGTTCGGGCAGAGGGGTTCAGCCCCAGCATTTT
>once|TRBJ2-5|NA|TRBV11-3
CASSTTEAETQYF
TGTGCCAGCAGCACTACCGAGGCGGAGACCCAGTACTTC
>many|TRBJ2-1|TRBD2|TRBV19
CASSSGLAGESSYNEQFF
TGTGCCAGTAGCTCGGGACTAGCGGGGGAGAGCTCCTACAATGAGCAGTTCTTC
>NA|TRBJ2-5|TRBD1|TRBV30
CAWNPGTEETQYF
TGTGCCTGGAACCCCGGGACAGAAGAGACCCAGTACTTC
>NA|TRBJ1-5|TRBD1|TRBV7-6
CASSLGTGGYYSNQPQHF
TGTGCCAGCAGCTTAGGGACAGGGGGCTATTATAGCAATCAGCCCCAGCATTTT
>NA|TRBJ2-7|NA|TRBV15
CATSRIQGPSYEQYF
TGTGCCACCAGCAGGATTCAAGGTCCCTCCTACGAGCAGTACTTC
>NA|TRBJ1-1|TRBD1|TRBV7-6
CASSAPGQAPLGAFF
TGTGCCAGCAGCGCCCCAGGACAGGCCCCTCTTGGCGCTTTCTTT
>NA|TRBJ2-1|TRBD2|TRBV5-1
CASETSGPYNEQFF
TGCGCCAGCGAGACTAGCGGACCCTACAATGAGCAGTTCTTC
>once|TRBJ2-5|NA|TRBV9
CASSVGFAGVQETQYF
TGTGCCAGCAGCGTAGGTTTCGCAGGGGTACAAGAGACCCAGTACTTC
>NA|TRBJ2-1|TRBD2|TRBV6-1
CASSESILGLAADNEQFF
TGTGCCAGCAGTGAAAGTATACTCGGACTAGCGGCCGACAATGAGCAGTTCTTC
>NA|TRBJ2-5|NA|TRBV25-1
CASSRREGQKETQYF
TGTGCCAGCAGCCGTAGAGAGGGGCAAAAAGAGACCCAGTACTTC
>once|TRBJ2-5|TRBD2|TRBV7-2
CASSFTSGSGETQYF
TGTGCCAGCAGCTTTACTAGCGGGAGCGGGGAGACCCAGTACTTC
>NA|TRBJ1-4|NA|TRBV4-1
CASSLRGSANEKLFF
TGCGCCAGCAGCCTCCGAGGTTCGGCTAATGAAAAACTGTTTTTT
>NA|TRBJ1-2|TRBD1|TRBV7-9
CASSPIWDSNYGYTF
TGTGCCAGCAGCCCCATTTGGGACAGTAACTATGGCTACACCTTC
>NA|TRBJ2-7|TRBD1|TRBV7-9
CASSPGGRAYEQYF
TGTGCCAGCAGCCCAGGGGGCAGGGCCTACGAGCAGTACTTC
>NA|TRBJ2-1|TRBD2|TRBV28
CASSLKREVNEQFF
TGTGCCAGCAGTTTAAAGCGGGAGGTCAATGAGCAGTTCTTC
>NA|TRBJ2-4|TRBD2|TRBV27
CASSPGLAELAKNIQYF
TGTGCCAGCAGCCCGGGACTAGCGGAACTAGCCAAAAACATTCAGTACTTC
>NA|TRBJ2-3|TRBD2|TRBV5-1
CASSPIREGQDTQYF
TGCGCCAGCAGCCCGATCCGGGAGGGCCAAGATACGCAGTATTTT
>NA|TRBJ2-7|NA|TRBV28
CASSLPEDEQYF
TGTGCCAGCAGTTTACCCGAGGACGAGCAGTACTTC
>NA|TRBJ1-2|NA|TRBV6-5
CASSYSMGSNYGYTF
TGTGCCAGCAGTTACTCGATGGGGTCCAACTATGGCTACACCTTC
>NA|TRBJ1-2|NA|TRBV7-9
CASSSSIRERNYGYTF
TGTGCCAGCAGCTCCTCTATACGCGAAAGAAACTATGGCTACACCTTC
>NA|TRBJ2-1|TRBD2|TRBV14
CASSQGAGGPYNEQFF
TGTGCCAGCAGCCAAGGGGCGGGAGGGCCCTACAATGAGCAGTTCTTC
>NA|TRBJ2-2|NA|TRBV7-2
CASSLVYGELFF
TGTGCCAGCAGCTTAGTTTACGGGGAGCTGTTTTTT
>NA|TRBJ2-1|TRBD1|TRBV29-1
CSVALRGHEQFF
TGCAGCGTAGCCCTCAGGGGGCATGAGCAGTTCTTC
>NA|TRBJ2-1|NA|TRBV7-6
CASSLEEGYEQFF
TGTGCCAGCAGCTTAGAAGAGGGCTATGAGCAGTTCTTC
>NA|TRBJ2-1|NA|TRBV7-9
CASSLLSGYNEQFF
TGTGCCAGCAGCTTATTAAGTGGTTACAATGAGCAGTTCTTC
>NA|TRBJ2-7|TRBD1|TRBV6-5
CASSYSGQGYEQYF
TGTGCCAGCAGTTACTCCGGACAGGGCTACGAGCAGTACTTC
>NA|TRBJ2-2|TRBD1|TRBV27
CASMDRGGVGELFF
TGTGCCAGCATGGACAGGGGTGGGGTCGGGGAGCTGTTTTTT
>NA|TRBJ2-3|TRBD2|TRBV6-4
CASTYSGNTDTQYF
TGTGCCAGCACCTATAGCGGGAACACAGATACGCAGTATTTT
>NA|TRBJ2-1|NA|TRBV7-9
CASSSELVF
TGTGCCAGCAGTTCCGAGCTGGTCTTC